These T cell receptor beta chains were read from a single sample in a study of blood T cells in healthy people across ages. MiXCR, applied by TCRdb to the 5' RACE reads, yields one record per CDR3 protein. Among hundreds of thousands of distinct CDR3 sequences listed, about 48% were seen once. What was sequenced was blood. The receptors stem from a man younger than 40 in good health. The CDR3 runs from the conserved cysteine through the conserved F or W. A D gene is named only where the DNA matches it firmly. Rows give clone size only sometimes, using once, few, many, or a class for an expanded clone.

TRBV12-3/TRBV12-4,TRBJ2-6,.,.,CASSSYFQGSGANVLTF,TGTGCCAGCAGTTCTTACTTCCAGGGATCTGGGGCCAACGTCCTGACTTTC
TRBV10-3,TRBJ2-7,.,.,CAISESEGNEQYF,TGTGCCATCAGTGAGTCGGAGGGAAATGAGCAGTACTTC
TRBV5-1,TRBJ2-1,.,TRBD2,CASSLAAGGHNEQFF,TGCGCCAGCAGCTTGGCTGCGGGGGGGCACAATGAGCAGTTCTTC
TRBV5-1,TRBJ2-7,many,.,CASSLFRPGHSYEQYF,TGCGCCAGCAGCTTGTTCCGCCCGGGACACTCCTACGAGCAGTACTTC
TRBV4-1,TRBJ2-7,.,TRBD1,CASSAAPGQGAYEQYF,TGCGCCAGCAGCGCTGCACCGGGACAGGGAGCCTACGAGCAGTACTTC
TRBV2,TRBJ2-5,.,TRBD1,CASSADRAQETQYF,TGTGCCAGCAGCGCCGACAGGGCACAAGAGACCCAGTACTTC
TRBV9,TRBJ1-6,few,.,CASSVGTRQGNSPLHF,TGTGCCAGCAGCGTGGGGACCCGCCAAGGGAATTCACCCCTCCACTTT
TRBV27,TRBJ2-1,.,.,CASSLALGRSSYNEQFF,TGTGCCAGCAGTTTGGCCCTCGGGCGGAGCTCCTACAATGAGCAGTTCTTC
TRBV20-1,TRBJ1-2,.,TRBD1,CSVPDRGYGYTF,TGCAGTGTGCCGGACAGGGGGTACGGCTACACCTTC
TRBV25-1,TRBJ2-1,.,.,CATTHHLPHEQFF,TGTGCCACCACCCATCACCTACCACATGAGCAGTTCTTC
TRBV11-3,TRBJ2-3,.,.,CASSLELGGVDTQYF,TGTGCCAGCAGCTTAGAACTGGGCGGCGTGGATACGCAGTATTTT
TRBV29-1,TRBJ1-5,.,.,CSVDVSNQPQHF,TGCAGCGTTGATGTAAGCAATCAGCCCCAGCATTTT
TRBV3-1,TRBJ1-2,.,.,CASSHFLPTERGYTF,TGTGCCAGCAGCCACTTCCTTCCGACGGAACGAGGCTACACCTTC
TRBV5-1,TRBJ2-1,.,.,CASSLEGTHNEQFF,TGCGCCAGCAGCTTGGAAGGTACCCACAATGAGCAGTTCTTC
TRBV7-9,TRBJ2-7,few,.,CASSLVTAVGAAKYEQYF,TGTGCCAGCAGCTTAGTAACCGCCGTCGGAGCAGCGAAGTACGAGCAGTACTTC
TRBV3-1,TRBJ2-5,.,TRBD1,CASSPFGSLDRVEETQYF,TGTGCCAGCAGCCCCTTCGGTTCCCTTGACAGGGTTGAAGAGACCCAGTACTTC
TRBV30,TRBJ2-3,few,TRBD1,CAWSLGTASTDTQYF,TGTGCCTGGAGTCTTGGGACAGCAAGCACAGATACGCAGTATTTT
TRBV3-1,TRBJ2-5,.,.,CASSQRATSETQYF,TGTGCCAGCAGCCAGAGGGCTACCTCAGAGACCCAGTACTTC
TRBV7-2,TRBJ2-5,few,TRBD2,CASSPSGAEKTQYF,TGTGCCAGCAGCCCTAGCGGGGCCGAAAAGACCCAGTACTTC
TRBV20-1,TRBJ1-6,.,.,CSANRDLGRSPLHF,TGCAGTGCTAACCGGGACCTGGGGAGGTCACCCCTCCACTTT
TRBV11-2,TRBJ2-1,many,.,CASSQDGSSYNEQFF,TGTGCCAGCAGCCAGGACGGAAGCTCCTACAATGAGCAGTTCTTC
TRBV4-1,TRBJ2-3,many,.,CASSQGQTSTDTQYF,TGCGCCAGCAGCCAAGGCCAGACTAGCACAGATACGCAGTATTTT
TRBV6-5,TRBJ2-7,.,.,CTSSYRPGRSYEQYF,TGTACCAGCAGTTACCGCCCGGGACGGAGCTACGAGCAGTACTTC
TRBV28,TRBJ2-1,.,.,CASSAVLRANGQFF,TGTGCCAGCAGTGCCGTCCTCCGGGCTAATGGGCAGTTCTTC
TRBV28,TRBJ1-5,.,TRBD1,CAALPRTGSNRPQHF,TGTGCCGCTCTCCCGAGGACAGGGTCAAATCGGCCCCAGCATTTT
TRBV29-1,TRBJ2-1,few,.,CSVEGLLGVNSYNEQFF,TGCAGCGTTGAAGGTCTCCTAGGGGTGAACTCCTACAATGAGCAGTTCTTC
TRBV5-1,TRBJ2-1,.,TRBD2,CASYPGLAGGSYNEQFF,TGCGCCAGCTACCCGGGACTAGCGGGAGGGTCCTACAATGAGCAGTTCTTC
TRBV3-1,TRBJ2-7,few,TRBD1,CASSQRTGTGYEQYF,TGTGCCAGCAGCCAGAGAACCGGGACAGGATACGAGCAGTACTTC
TRBV5-1,TRBJ2-7,.,TRBD1,CASSLMDRAYEQYF,TGCGCCAGCAGCTTAATGGACAGGGCATACGAGCAGTACTTC
TRBV7-2,TRBJ2-5,many,.,CASSFSQETQYF,TGTGCCAGCAGCTTTAGCCAAGAGACCCAGTACTTC
TRBV18,TRBJ2-7,many,TRBD1,CASSPGQGSHEQYF,TGTGCCAGCTCACCCGGACAGGGTTCCCACGAGCAGTACTTC
TRBV4-3,TRBJ1-1,.,.,CASSPERGRGEAFF,TGCGCCAGCAGCCCAGAGCGGGGAAGGGGTGAAGCTTTCTTT
TRBV2,TRBJ2-6,.,TRBD1,CASKTDREVGVLTF,TGTGCCAGCAAGACGGACAGGGAGGTTGGCGTCCTGACTTTC
TRBV6-5,TRBJ2-3,.,.,CASSSSSIPPTDTQYF,TGTGCCAGCAGTTCCTCGTCCATCCCCCCCACAGATACGCAGTATTTT
TRBV14,TRBJ2-7,once,.,CASSPSDLSIYEQYF,TGTGCCAGCAGCCCGAGCGATCTTAGTATATACGAGCAGTACTTC
TRBV3-1,TRBJ1-6,.,TRBD1,CASRQGAFYNSPLHF,TGTGCCAGCAGACAGGGGGCGTTCTATAATTCACCCCTCCACTTT
TRBV20-1,TRBJ2-1,.,TRBD2,CSASNSGSGQFF,TGCAGTGCTAGTAACAGCGGGAGCGGGCAGTTCTTC
TRBV29-1,TRBJ2-1,.,TRBD2,CSVSLAGGYNEQFF,TGCAGCGTTTCTCTAGCGGGGGGCTACAATGAGCAGTTCTTC
TRBV11-3,TRBJ1-2,.,.,CASSPMGGGVGYTF,TGTGCCAGCAGCCCAATGGGCGGCGGAGTAGGCTACACCTTC
TRBV29-1,TRBJ2-1,.,TRBD1,CSVRPGQGSYNEQFF,TGCAGCGTTCGCCCGGGACAGGGGTCCTACAATGAGCAGTTCTTC
TRBV4-1,TRBJ1-2,.,.,CASSQVEGGLYGYTF,TGCGCCAGCAGCCAAGTGGAGGGAGGTTTATATGGCTACACCTTC
TRBV21-1,TRBJ1-3,.,.,CAKERKAHPRDTIYF,TGTGCCAAGGAGAGGAAGGCACATCCCAGAGACACCATATATTTT
TRBV5-1,TRBJ1-1,few,.,CASSLAGRGSLDTEAFF,TGCGCCAGCAGCTTGGCCGGCAGGGGCTCACTCGACACTGAAGCTTTCTTT
TRBV20-1,TRBJ2-7,many,TRBD2,CSATRLKRGEYEQYF,TGCAGTGCTACCCGGCTTAAGCGGGGGGAGTACGAGCAGTACTTC
TRBV3-1,TRBJ1-2,few,.,CASSRGAANYGYTF,TGTGCCAGCAGCCGCGGGGCGGCTAACTATGGCTACACCTTC
TRBV18,TRBJ1-2,many,.,CASSPGQSYGYTF,TGTGCCAGCTCACCCGGACAAAGCTATGGCTACACCTTC
TRBV20-1,TRBJ1-2,.,.,CSATTGTSSGYTF,TGCAGTGCCACAACCGGGACGTCAAGCGGCTACACCTTC
TRBV20-1,TRBJ1-2,many,.,CSAINGYTF,TGCAGTGCGATAAATGGCTACACCTTC
TRBV4-3,TRBJ2-1,few,.,CASSQDIAGEQFF,TGCGCCAGCAGCCAAGATATCGCGGGCGAGCAGTTCTTC
TRBV6-6,TRBJ1-1,few,TRBD1,CASSYPRDRGTEAFF,TGTGCCAGCAGTTACCCCCGGGACAGGGGTACTGAAGCTTTCTTT
TRBV5-1,TRBJ2-7,few,.,CASSLGQGQSLSEQYF,TGCGCCAGCAGCTTGGGGCAGGGCCAATCCTTAAGCGAGCAGTACTTC
TRBV29-1,TRBJ1-4,many,.,CSVEEAGGFNEKLFF,TGCAGCGTTGAGGAGGCTGGGGGCTTTAATGAAAAACTGTTTTTT
TRBV21-1,TRBJ2-1,once,.,CASSPGQGACSYNEQFF,TGTGCCAGCAGTCCGGGACAGGGGGCGTGTTCCTACAATGAGCAGTTCTTC
TRBV6-5,TRBJ1-1,.,.,CASSYAPRGVDDTEAFF,TGTGCCAGCAGTTACGCTCCAAGGGGGGTCGATGACACTGAAGCTTTCTTT
TRBV12-3/TRBV12-4,TRBJ2-3,.,.,CASRVTQLLARGTDTQYF,TGTGCCAGCAGGGTGACTCAGCTCCTAGCGAGAGGCACAGATACGCAGTATTTT
TRBV7-8,TRBJ2-7,once,TRBD2,CASSLAPASGTTDEQYF,TGTGCCAGCAGCTTAGCCCCGGCTAGCGGTACAACGGATGAGCAGTACTTC
TRBV5-1,TRBJ2-3,.,.,CASSLANSGGSTDTQYF,TGCGCCAGCAGCTTGGCCAATTCCGGGGGCTCCACAGATACGCAGTATTTT